Included here is one T cell receptor beta chain sequence, with context. Sequencing was performed with immunoSEQ multiplex PCR; in TCRdb, only in-frame clones are kept and a portion is missing. The data contain 700,000 or so clones, roughly 85% of them singletons. The sample comes from a study of shared T cell receptors in the human thymus. V lost 7 bases to trimming and J lost 7 bases, with 31 bases between them. Per germline, CDR1 SNHLY and CDR2 FYNNEI. This CDR3 comprises 19 residues. The data also belong to a second study, concerning human thymus T cells. As reported in that work: Donors were healthy Finnish babies undergoing corrective operations for congenital heart defects. Unrelated individuals had highly overlapping thymic repertoires, as reported in related research.

The sample taken for sequencing was thymocytes. The chain combines TRBV2 with TRBJ1-4, with a possible D match to TRBD1 (6 bases). The sequence derives from a girl less than two years old with a congenital heart defect. The DNA of the CDR3 is TGTGCCAGCACCACGCTAAGGGGGGGAAGGCCGACCAGGAGTGAAAAACTGTTTTTT. Its protein is CASTTLRGGRPTRSEKLFF. The variable domain in full, with the rest retrieved from reference TRBV2 and TRBJ1-4, is EPEVTQTPSHQVTQMGQEVILRCVPISNHLYFYWYRQILGQKVEFLVSFYNNEISEKSEIFDDQFSVERPDGSNFTLKIRSTKLEDSAMYFCASTTLRGGRPTRSEKLFFGSGTQLSVL.